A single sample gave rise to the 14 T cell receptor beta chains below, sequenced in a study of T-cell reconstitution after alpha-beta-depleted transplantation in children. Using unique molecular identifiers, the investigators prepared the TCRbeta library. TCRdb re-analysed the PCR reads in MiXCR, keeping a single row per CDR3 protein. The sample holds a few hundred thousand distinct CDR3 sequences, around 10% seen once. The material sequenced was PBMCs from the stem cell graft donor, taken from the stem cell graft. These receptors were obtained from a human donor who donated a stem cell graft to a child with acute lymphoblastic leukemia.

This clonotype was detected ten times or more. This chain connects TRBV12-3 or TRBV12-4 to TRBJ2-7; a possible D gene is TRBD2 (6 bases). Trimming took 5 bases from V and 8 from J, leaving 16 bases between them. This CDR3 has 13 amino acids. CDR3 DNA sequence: TGTGCCAGCAGTCCCCCATTGGGGAGGCAGCAGTACTTC. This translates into CASSPPLGRQQYF.

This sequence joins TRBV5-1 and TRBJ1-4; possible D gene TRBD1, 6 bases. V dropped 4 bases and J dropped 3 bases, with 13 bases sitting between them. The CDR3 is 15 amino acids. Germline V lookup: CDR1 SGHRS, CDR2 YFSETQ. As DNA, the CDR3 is TGCGCCAGCAGCCCCACAGGGTTCTCTAATGAAAAACTGTTTTTT. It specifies CASSPTGFSNEKLFF. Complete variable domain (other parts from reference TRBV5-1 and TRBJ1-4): KAGVTQTPRYLIKTRGQQVTLSCSPISGHRSVSWYQQTPGQGLQFLFEYFSETQRNKGNFPGRFSGRQFSNSRSEMNVSTLELGDSALYLCASSPTGFSNEKLFFGSGTQLSVL.

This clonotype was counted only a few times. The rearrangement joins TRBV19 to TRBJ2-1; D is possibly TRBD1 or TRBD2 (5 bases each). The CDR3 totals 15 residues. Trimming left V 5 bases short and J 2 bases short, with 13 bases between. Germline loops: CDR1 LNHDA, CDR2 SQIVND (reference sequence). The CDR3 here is CASSVTGDPYNEQFF. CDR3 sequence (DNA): TGTGCCAGTAGTGTGACTGGGGACCCCTACAATGAGCAGTTCTTC.

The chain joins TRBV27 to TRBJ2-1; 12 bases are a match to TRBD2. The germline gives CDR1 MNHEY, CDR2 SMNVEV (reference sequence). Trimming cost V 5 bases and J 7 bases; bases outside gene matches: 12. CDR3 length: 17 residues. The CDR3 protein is CASSVRLAGVSRNEQFF. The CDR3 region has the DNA TGTGCCAGCAGTGTACGACTAGCGGGAGTGAGTAGGAATGAGCAGTTCTTC.

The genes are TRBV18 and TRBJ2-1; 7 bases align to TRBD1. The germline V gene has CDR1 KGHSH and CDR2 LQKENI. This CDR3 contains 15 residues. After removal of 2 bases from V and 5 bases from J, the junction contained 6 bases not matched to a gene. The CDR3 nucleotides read TGTGCCAGCTCACCAAGACAGGGTGCGGACAATGAGCAGTTCTTC. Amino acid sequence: CASSPRQGADNEQFF.

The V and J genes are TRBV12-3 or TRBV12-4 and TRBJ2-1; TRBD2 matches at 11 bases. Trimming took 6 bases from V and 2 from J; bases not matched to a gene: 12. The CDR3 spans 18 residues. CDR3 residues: CASRVAGGPGGTYNEQFF. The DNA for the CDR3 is TGTGCCAGCAGAGTAGCGGGAGGGCCGGGGGGAACCTACAATGAGCAGTTCTTC.

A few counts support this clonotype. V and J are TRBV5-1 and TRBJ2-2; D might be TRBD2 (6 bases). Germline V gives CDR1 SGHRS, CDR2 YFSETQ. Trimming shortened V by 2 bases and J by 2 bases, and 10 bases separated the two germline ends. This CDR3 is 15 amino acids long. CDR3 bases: TGCGCCAGCAGCTTTCGGGACTCTAACACCGGGGAGCTGTTTTTT. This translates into CASSFRDSNTGELFF.

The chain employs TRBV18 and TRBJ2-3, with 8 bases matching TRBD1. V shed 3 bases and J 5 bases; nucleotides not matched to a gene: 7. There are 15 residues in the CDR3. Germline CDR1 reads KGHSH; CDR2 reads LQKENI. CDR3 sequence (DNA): TGTGCCAGCTCACCGGGCAGGGGGCTTGTAGATACGCAGTATTTT. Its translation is CASSPGRGLVDTQYF.

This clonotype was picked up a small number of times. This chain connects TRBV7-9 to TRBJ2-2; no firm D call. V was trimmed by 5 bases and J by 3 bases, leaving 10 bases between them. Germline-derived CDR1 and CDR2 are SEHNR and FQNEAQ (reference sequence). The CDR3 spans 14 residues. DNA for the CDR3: TGTGCCAGCAGCGACCCGACGGACACCGGGGAGCTGTTTTTT. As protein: CASSDPTDTGELFF.

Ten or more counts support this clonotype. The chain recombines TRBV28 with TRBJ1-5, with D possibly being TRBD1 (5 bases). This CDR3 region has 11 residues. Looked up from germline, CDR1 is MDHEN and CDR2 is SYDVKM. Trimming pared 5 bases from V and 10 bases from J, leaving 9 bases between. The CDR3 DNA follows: TGTGCCAGCAGTGGGACCAGACCCCAGCATTTT. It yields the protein CASSGTRPQHF.

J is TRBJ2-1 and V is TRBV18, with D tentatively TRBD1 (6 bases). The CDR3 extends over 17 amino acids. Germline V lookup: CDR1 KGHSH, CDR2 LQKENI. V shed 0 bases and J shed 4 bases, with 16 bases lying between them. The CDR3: CASSPPDSPQGYNEQFF. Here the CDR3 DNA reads TGTGCCAGCTCACCACCGGACAGCCCTCAAGGGTACAATGAGCAGTTCTTC.

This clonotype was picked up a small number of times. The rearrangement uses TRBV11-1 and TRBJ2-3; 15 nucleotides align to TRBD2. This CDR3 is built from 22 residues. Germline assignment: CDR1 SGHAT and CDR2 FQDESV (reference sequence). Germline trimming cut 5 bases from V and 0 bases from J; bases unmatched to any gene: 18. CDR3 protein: CASSVTAKPGTSGRTSTDTQYF. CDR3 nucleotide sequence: TGTGCCAGCAGCGTTACCGCCAAACCCGGGACTAGCGGGAGGACTAGCACAGATACGCAGTATTTT. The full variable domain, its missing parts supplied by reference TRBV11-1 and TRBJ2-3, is EAEVAQSPRYKITEKSQAVAFWCDPISGHATLYWYRQILGQGPELLVQFQDESVVDDSQLPKDRFSAERLKGVDSTLKIQPAELGDSAMYLCASSVTAKPGTSGRTSTDTQYFGPGTRLTVL.

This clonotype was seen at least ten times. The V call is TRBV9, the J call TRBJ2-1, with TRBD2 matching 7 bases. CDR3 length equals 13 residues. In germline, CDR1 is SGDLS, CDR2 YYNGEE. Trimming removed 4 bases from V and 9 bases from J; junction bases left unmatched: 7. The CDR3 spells CASSPTSAGEQFF. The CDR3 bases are TGTGCCAGCAGCCCTACTAGCGCGGGTGAGCAGTTCTTC. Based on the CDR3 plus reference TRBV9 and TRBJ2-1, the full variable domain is DSGVTQTPKHLITATGQRVTLRCSPRSGDLSVYWYQQSLDQGLQFLIQYYNGEERAKGNILERFSAQQFPDLHSELNLSSLELGDSALYFCASSPTSAGEQFFGPGTRLTVL.

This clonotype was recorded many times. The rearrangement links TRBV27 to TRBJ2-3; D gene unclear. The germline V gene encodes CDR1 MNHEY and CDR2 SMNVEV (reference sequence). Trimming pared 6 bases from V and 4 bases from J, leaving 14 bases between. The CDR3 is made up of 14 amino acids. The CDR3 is CASRRTDGSDTQYF. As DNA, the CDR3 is TGTGCCAGCAGACGAACCGACGGGTCAGATACGCAGTATTTT.